This section outlines one T cell receptor beta chain sequence together with its context. What it binds is unknown. This PCR relied on a set of 60 Vbeta primers and 13 Jbeta primers. This table comes from immunoSEQ multiplex PCR, and its TCRdb copy is limited to in-frame clones, with some not included. Among about 190,000 clones listed, more than 75% were seen once. This record belongs to a study of cytomegalovirus exposure and HLA in healthy donors. Background on the study: Most donors, around 81% of approximately 400 genotyped, fell in the Caucasian-associated ancestry cluster.

Regarding the study as a whole: Per a prior analysis, the majority of TCR beta V segments were productive roughly 90% or roughly 30% of the time.

The length of the CDR3 is 15 residues. Germline values: CDR1 SGHDN, CDR2 FVKESK. The V segment lost 3 bases and the J segment 4 bases; nucleotides outside the gene matches: 4. The genes are TRBV14 and TRBJ2-5, with 11 positions matching TRBD2. This TCR derives from a man aged 30-40 years in good health and CMV-seronegative. The sequenced material came from PBMCs. The CDR3 region is CASSQQTSGTETQYF. In DNA form, the CDR3 reads TGTGCCAGCAGCCAGCAGACTAGCGGGACAGAGACCCAGTACTTC.